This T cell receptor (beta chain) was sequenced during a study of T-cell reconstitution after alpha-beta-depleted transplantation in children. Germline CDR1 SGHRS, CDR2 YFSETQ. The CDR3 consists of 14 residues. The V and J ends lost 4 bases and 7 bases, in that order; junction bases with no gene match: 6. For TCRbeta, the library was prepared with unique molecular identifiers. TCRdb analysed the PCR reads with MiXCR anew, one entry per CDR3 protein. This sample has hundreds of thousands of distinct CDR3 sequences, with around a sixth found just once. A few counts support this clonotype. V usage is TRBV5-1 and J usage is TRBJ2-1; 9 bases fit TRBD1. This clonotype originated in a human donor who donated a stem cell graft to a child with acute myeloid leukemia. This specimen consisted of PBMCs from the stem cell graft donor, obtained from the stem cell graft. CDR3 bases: TGCGCCAGCAGCCCGCGGGACAGGGCGAATGAGCAGTTCTTC. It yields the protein CASSPRDRANEQFF. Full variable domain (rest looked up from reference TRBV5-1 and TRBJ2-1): KAGVTQTPRYLIKTRGQQVTLSCSPISGHRSVSWYQQTPGQGLQFLFEYFSETQRNKGNFPGRFSGRQFSNSRSEMNVSTLELGDSALYLCASSPRDRANEQFFGPGTRLTVL.